The present T cell receptor beta chain was sequenced within a study of blood T cell repertoires in COVID-19. Study summary: There were acute and convalescent COVID-19 samples, and they came from the United States, Italy and Spain. Sources were T cells, B-cell-depleted T cells, or PBMCs; the material itself was cDNA or gDNA.

In the authors' workflow: How many nucleated cells were present was estimated from reference gene primer amplification. Method: immunoSEQ multiplex PCR; TCRdb's copy keeps in-frame clones and lacks some. Clonal size and the V and J genes are those of that table, whereas D and trimming came from the DNA. This sample has roughly 250,000 clones, with about 86% found just once. Patients from Seattle were sampled longitudinally, starting during active infection. This CDR3 region has 14 residues. Germline V gene data show CDR1 as MDHEN and CDR2 as SYDVKM. Trimming at V came to 2 bases and at J to 8 bases, leaving 5 bases not matched to a gene. This clone was seen only once.

This receptor was obtained from a person aged 65 to 79 with COVID-19, enrolled during active disease. Sequencing used peripheral blood. The genes are TRBV28 and TRBJ1-2; 10 bases fit TRBD1. This chain's CDR3 is CASSLGTGAQGYTF. In DNA, the CDR3 is TGTGCCAGCAGTTTAGGGACAGGGGCTCAGGGCTACACCTTC.